This is a list of T cell receptor beta chains from one sample in a study of control samples from healthy donors and cancer patients. Generated by immunoSEQ multiplex PCR, the TCRdb table keeps only in-frame clones and is missing some. The data hold several thousand clones, with about 91% observed a single time. The sample was PBMCs. The receptors come from a man aged 60 to 75 with colorectal cancer. Both conserved end residues are part of each CDR3. D genes are given only for firm matches.

>.|TRBV30
CAWGGMGNQPQHF
>TRBD1|TRBV15
CATSGRDRVGNNEQFF
>TRBD2|TRBV27
CASSWTSGAPETQYF
>.|TRBV3-1/TRBV3-2
CASSRDIAPYYEQYF
>.|TRBV5-6
CASSFGLGEQYF
>.|TRBV7-2
CASSLNRAQPQHF
>.|TRBV2
CASTIAGLNTDTQYF
>.|TRBV19
CASSPGYFNEKLFF
>.|TRBV9
CASSPRGWVGAAETQYF
>.|TRBV19
CASGPGGYTF
>TRBD2|TRBV9
CASSVGPRLAAVDEQFF